Below, 15 T cell receptor beta chains from the same sample are listed, as sequenced in a study of blood T cell repertoires in COVID-19. Libraries were prepared by immunoSEQ multiplex PCR; TCRdb keeps only in-frame clonotypes and omits some of them. The sample carries around 150,000 clones, over 80% recorded once. Material: PBMCs or T cells enriched from blood (not recorded which). The receptors were sampled from a woman aged 55-75 years who had recovered from COVID-19.

This chain links TRBV3-1 (or the pseudogene TRBV3-2) with TRBJ1-2, with D possibly being TRBD1 (5 bases). Trimming cost V 0 bases and J 10 bases, with 21 bases left between them. Germline V gives CDR1 LGHDT, CDR2 YNNKEL (reference sequence). The CDR3 has 16 amino acids. The CDR3 sequence: CASSQDTRQSPRDYTF. DNA for the CDR3: TGTGCCAGCAGCCAAGATACCCGACAGTCCCCTCGTGACTACACCTTC.

CDR3 sequence (DNA): TGTGCCAGCAGCGGACGGACAGGAATCTACGAGCAGTACTTC. As protein: CASSGRTGIYEQYF. The chain couples TRBV5-4 to TRBJ2-7, with 7 bases matching TRBD1. The V gene end was trimmed by 4 bases and the J gene end by 3 bases; junction bases not matched to a gene: 7. CDR1 and CDR2 (germline): SGHNT, YYREEE (reference sequence). The CDR3 loop spans 14 amino acids.

The rearrangement joins TRBV30 to TRBJ2-7; a weak D match, TRBD2 (5 bases). CDR3 size: 12 residues. Per germline, CDR1 GTSNPN and CDR2 SVGIG (reference sequence). V was shortened by 5 bases and J by 0 bases, with 8 bases between the two germline ends. Written as DNA, the CDR3 is TGTGCCTGGCGAGGGAGCTCCTACGAGCAGTACTTC. This gives the protein CAWRGSSYEQYF.

The genes are TRBV5-1 and TRBJ2-3; a possible D gene is TRBD2 (5 bases). The CDR3 is 12 residues long. The germline CDR1 and CDR2 sequences are SGHRS and YFSETQ. The V and J ends lost 7 bases and 5 bases respectively, with 11 bases between them. The CDR3, as DNA: TGCGCCAGCGGACTTAGTTTAGATACGCAGTATTTT. It translates to CASGLSLDTQYF.

The chain joins TRBV27 to TRBJ1-1; D is undetermined. This CDR3 is 13 amino acids long. Germline loops: CDR1 MNHEY, CDR2 SMNVEV (reference sequence). V lost 2 bases and J 1 base, leaving 5 bases between the germline ends. CDR3 DNA sequence: TGTGCCAGCAGTTTACTTAGGAACACTGAAGCTTTCTTT. It is translated as CASSLLRNTEAFF.

The V call is TRBV28, the J call TRBJ2-3; 15 bases are shared with TRBD2. The germline V gene encodes CDR1 MDHEN and CDR2 SYDVKM. This CDR3 comprises 17 residues. After removal of 5 bases from V and 5 bases from J, the junction contained 8 bases not matched to a gene. The CDR3 sequence: CASSPGLAGGRGDTQYF. CDR3 DNA sequence: TGTGCCAGCAGTCCGGGACTAGCGGGAGGTCGGGGAGATACGCAGTATTTT.

V is TRBV5-4 and J is TRBJ2-3; 10 nucleotides line up with TRBD1. V lost 4 bases, J lost 1 base, and 6 bases stayed unmatched. In germline, CDR1 is SGHNT, CDR2 YYREEE (reference sequence). The CDR3 length is 16 residues. CDR3 amino acids: CASSTGQGRGTDTQYF. CDR3 in DNA: TGTGCCAGCAGCACGGGACAGGGGAGGGGCACAGATACGCAGTATTTT.

The chain recombines TRBV5-4 with TRBJ1-1, with 7 bases that match TRBD1. This CDR3 has 17 amino acids. Per the germline V gene, CDR1 is SGHNT and CDR2 is YYREEE (reference sequence). Losses at the gene ends were 4 bases for V and 4 bases for J; bases not matched to a gene: 16. DNA of the CDR3: TGTGCCAGCAGCGCAGGTGGGGGAGACAGGGTGGGCACTGAAGCTTTCTTT. Protein sequence: CASSAGGGDRVGTEAFF.

This clone has a handful of counts. The chain is built from TRBV10-2 and TRBJ1-2; TRBD1 matches at 7 bases. Germline CDR1 reads WSHSY; CDR2 reads SAAADI. The ends lost 3 bases at V and 8 bases at J; junction bases unmatched: 0. The CDR3 spans 11 residues. The CDR3 nucleotides are TGCGCCAGCAGTGACAGGGGGGGCTACACCTTC. This gives the protein CASSDRGGYTF.

The chain recombines TRBV9 with TRBJ1-1; the match to TRBD1 covers 7 bases. J lost 1 base, V lost 2 bases, and 8 bases had no gene match. CDR1 is SGDLS and CDR2 is YYNGEE in the germline V gene. CDR3 length: 16 residues. The CDR3 reads CASSVTDRAWNTEAFF. In nucleotides, the CDR3 is TGTGCCAGCAGCGTTACAGACAGGGCTTGGAACACTGAAGCTTTCTTT.

This clone came up once. The chain joins TRBV3-1 (or the pseudogene TRBV3-2) to TRBJ2-5; possible D gene TRBD1, 6 bases. Germline assignment: CDR1 LGHDT and CDR2 YNNKEL (reference sequence). The V end lost 5 bases, the J end lost 5 bases, and 21 bases lay between the germline ends. The CDR3 contains 16 residues. CDR3 sequence (DNA): TGTGCCAGCAGCAACAAATACAGGGTGGTCGGGGAGACCCAGTACTTC. It specifies CASSNKYRVVGETQYF.

The chain uses TRBV27 and TRBJ2-7, with a tentative D call TRBD2 (6 bases). Germline CDR1 and CDR2: MNHEY and SMNVEV (reference sequence). V lost 2 bases and J 2 bases, leaving 7 bases between the germline ends. The CDR3 has 13 amino acids. For the CDR3, the DNA is TGTGCCAGCAGTTTAGGCGGGACCTACGAGCAGTACTTC. Protein: CASSLGGTYEQYF.

The rearrangement joins TRBV5-4 to TRBJ2-7; 8 bases agree with TRBD2. The CDR3 sequence is 15 residues long. Germline V gene sequence: CDR1 SGHNT, CDR2 YYREEE (reference sequence). The V gene end was trimmed by 1 base and the J gene end by 1 base; junction bases not matched to a gene: 4. CDR3 protein: CASSLPLAASYEQYF. The CDR3 region has the DNA TGTGCCAGCAGCTTGCCACTAGCGGCATCCTACGAGCAGTACTTC.

V gene TRBV5-1 combines with J gene TRBJ2-1; 9 bases map to TRBD2. With V trimmed by 6 bases and J by 4 bases, 5 bases remained unmatched. Per germline, CDR1 SGHRS and CDR2 YFSETQ. The CDR3 has 14 residues. CDR3 sequence: CASTFSGSYNEQFF. DNA for the CDR3: TGCGCCAGCACCTTTAGCGGGAGTTACAATGAGCAGTTCTTC.

This clone was picked up one time. J is TRBJ1-3 and V is TRBV28, with D unresolved. V was pared by 6 bases and J by 3 bases, with 6 bases between. Germline CDR1 reads MDHEN; CDR2 reads SYDVKM. This CDR3 contains 12 residues. The CDR3 protein is CASSPFGNTIYF. CDR3 in DNA: TGTGCCAGCAGCCCATTTGGAAACACCATATATTTT.